The rows below give T cell receptor beta chains drawn from one sample of a study of type 1 and type 2 diabetes patients. TCRdb re-called the multiplex PCR reads with MiXCR, one entry per CDR3 protein. The sample carries fewer than 350,000 distinct CDR3 sequences, around 47% recorded once. Source material: peripheral blood mononuclear cells (PBMCs). Receptors were obtained from a young man with type 2 diabetes. Each CDR3 is given with its conserved first and last residue. The order of the fields is D gene, V gene, clone size, J gene, CDR3 protein, CDR3 DNA. A D gene is named only where the DNA matches it firmly. A clone size is listed for some rows: how often the clone was seen (once, few, many), or a class if it is expanded.

.	TRBV7-2	.	TRBJ2-3	CASSHYSSTDTQYF	TGTGCCAGCAGCCACTACTCGTCGACAGATACGCAGTATTTT
TRBD1	TRBV29-1	.	TRBJ2-3	CSVDGGVGTEFSTDTQYF	TGCAGCGTTGATGGTGGGGTCGGGACAGAGTTTAGCACAGATACGCAGTATTTT
.	TRBV11-2	.	TRBJ2-1	CASSLGGRLDNEQFF	TGTGCCAGCAGCTTAGGGGGCAGGTTGGACAATGAGCAGTTCTTC
TRBD2	TRBV19	.	TRBJ2-5	CASSTGTRETQYF	TGTGCCAGTAGTACCGGGACTAGAGAGACCCAGTACTTC
TRBD2	TRBV19	few	TRBJ2-1	CASKVLAGASEQFF	TGTGCCAGTAAAGTCCTAGCGGGGGCCTCGGAGCAGTTCTTC
TRBD2	TRBV12-3/TRBV12-4	few	TRBJ2-7	CASSLGLAVLEQYF	TGTGCCAGCAGTCTTGGACTAGCGGTCCTCGAGCAGTACTTC
.	TRBV7-2	.	TRBJ2-5	CASSAGETQNF	TGTGCCAGCAGCGCTGGAGAGACCCAGAACTTC
.	TRBV20-1	.	TRBJ2-1	CSATSPGPSTRNEQFF	TGCAGTGCCACATCCCCGGGACCGTCTACTCGGAATGAGCAGTTCTTC
.	TRBV7-2	few	TRBJ1-2	CASSGSGDILNYGYTF	TGTGCCAGCAGCGGCTCGGGGGACATTCTTAACTATGGCTACACCTTC
.	TRBV2	.	TRBJ2-2	CASVRDMNTGELFF	TGTGCCAGCGTCCGGGACATGAACACCGGGGAGCTGTTTTTT
.	TRBV15	many	TRBJ1-2	CATTAGRLNQLRGYTF	TGTGCCACCACCGCGGGACGGCTTAACCAGTTACGTGGCTACACCTTC
.	TRBV7-2	few	TRBJ1-6	CASSLDGQAVNSPLHF	TGTGCCAGCAGCTTAGACGGGCAGGCCGTTAATTCACCCCTCCACTTT
.	TRBV24-1	few	TRBJ1-1	CATSDLRFTEAFF	TGTGCCACCAGTGATTTGCGGTTCACTGAAGCTTTCTTT
.	TRBV12-5	few	TRBJ1-2	CASGYGEQGPNYGYTF	TGTGCTAGTGGTTACGGGGAGCAGGGGCCCAACTATGGCTACACCTTC
.	TRBV9	.	TRBJ1-4	CASSSRTSTNEKLFF	TGTGCCAGCAGCTCCCGAACATCAACTAATGAAAAACTGTTTTTT
TRBD1	TRBV28	.	TRBJ1-1	CASSWGDRVRDTEAFF	TGTGCCAGCAGTTGGGGGGACAGGGTTAGAGACACTGAAGCTTTCTTT
.	TRBV6-1	.	TRBJ1-2	CASSTTQGYGYTF	TGTGCCAGCAGTACAACCCAGGGCTATGGCTACACCTTC
.	TRBV7-6	few	TRBJ1-1	CASSPIAKFTEGAFF	TGTGCCAGCAGCCCGATCGCAAAATTTACGGAAGGGGCTTTCTTT
.	TRBV19	.	TRBJ1-1	CASMRDNVGNTEAFF	TGTGCCAGTATGAGGGACAACGTCGGGAACACTGAAGCTTTCTTT
TRBD2	TRBV4-1	.	TRBJ2-2	CASSQPAAGVDTGELFF	TGCGCCAGCAGCCAGCCAGCCGCGGGAGTAGATACCGGGGAGCTGTTTTTT
.	TRBV2	.	TRBJ2-2	CASSPGPLTGELFF	TGTGCCAGCAGTCCGGGGCCGCTAACCGGGGAGCTGTTTTTT
TRBD2	TRBV5-1	.	TRBJ2-7	CASSPRTSGSMRYEQYF	TGCGCCAGCAGCCCCAGGACTAGCGGGAGCATGAGGTACGAGCAGTACTTC
.	TRBV5-1	few	TRBJ1-4	CASSLVGVGEKLFF	TGCGCCAGCAGCTTGGTGGGAGTCGGAGAAAAACTGTTTTTT
TRBD2	TRBV12-5	.	TRBJ2-5	CASGLHSGGFQETQYF	TGTGCTAGTGGTTTGCATAGCGGGGGGTTCCAAGAGACCCAGTACTTC
TRBD1	TRBV6-1	.	TRBJ1-1	CASRFWTGMNTEAFF	TGTGCCAGCAGATTCTGGACAGGCATGAACACTGAAGCTTTCTTT
TRBD2	TRBV20-1	once	TRBJ2-7	CSAFPLGDYNSGRQYF	TGCAGTGCGTTTCCTCTCGGGGACTACAACTCGGGGAGGCAGTACTTC
.	TRBV30	many	TRBJ2-5	CAWTAGMGETQYF	TGTGCCTGGACGGCGGGAATGGGGGAGACCCAGTACTTC
TRBD2	TRBV12-3/TRBV12-4	.	TRBJ2-3	CASSLREIAGGPDTQYF	TGTGCCAGCAGCCTCCGTGAGATAGCGGGGGGGCCAGATACGCAGTATTTT
.	TRBV11-3	once	TRBJ2-5	CAGSRGTTPGSGTQYF	TGTGCCGGCAGCCGCGGGACGACCCCTGGCAGTGGGACCCAGTACTTC
TRBD1	TRBV18	.	TRBJ2-7	CASSPGTGSVEQYF	TGTGCCAGCTCACCTGGGACAGGGAGTGTAGAGCAGTACTTC
.	TRBV6-2/TRBV6-3	few	TRBJ1-2	CASSPNLLGPVNYGYTF	TGTGCCAGCAGCCCCAACTTGCTGGGGCCGGTGAACTATGGCTACACCTTC
.	TRBV2	.	TRBJ2-6	CASSPSNSGGANVLTF	TGTGCCAGCAGTCCCAGTAACTCGGGCGGGGCCAACGTCCTGACTTTC
.	TRBV27	once	TRBJ2-1	CASRTRQEAYNEQFF	TGTGCCAGCAGAACCCGACAGGAGGCGTACAATGAGCAGTTCTTC
.	TRBV19	.	TRBJ1-5	CASSIDPATGVQPQHF	TGTGCCAGTAGTATAGATCCGGCGACGGGGGTTCAGCCCCAGCATTTT
.	TRBV7-2	.	TRBJ2-2	CASSFGRVVGTGELFF	TGTGCCAGCAGCTTCGGGCGGGTGGTAGGAACCGGGGAGCTGTTTTTT
TRBD2	TRBV20-1	.	TRBJ2-3	CSASLFRDAGGPGTDTQYF	TGCAGTGCTAGTCTTTTCAGGGATGCGGGAGGGCCGGGGACAGATACGCAGTATTTT
.	TRBV10-3	.	TRBJ2-1	CAISPDNEQFF	TGTGCCATCAGCCCCGACAATGAGCAGTTCTTC
TRBD1	TRBV4-1	.	TRBJ2-7	CASSQDRGGTGADEQYF	TGCGCCAGCAGCCAAGATAGGGGCGGGACAGGGGCTGACGAGCAGTACTTC
TRBD2	TRBV2	many	TRBJ2-5	CARRTSGGATQYF	TGTGCCAGGAGGACTAGCGGGGGGGCAACCCAGTACTTC